The clone carrying this T cell receptor beta chain has more than one count but fewer than ten. The target antigen is unknown. The sample originates from a study of T cell repertoires in cytomegalovirus infection. Looking at the study overall: Indications of both CMV infection and matching HLA type were provided by public TCR beta signatures.

General study points: Predominance within the ex vivo response was attributable to HLA-C-restricted CMV-specific TCR beta clonotypes.

Trimming cost V 8 bases and J 3 bases, with 11 bases left between them. CDR1 is SEHNR, CDR2 FQNEAQ, per germline (reference sequence). This CDR3 is built from 12 residues. MiXCR, applied by TCRdb to the reads, yields one record per CDR3 protein. The table includes under 300,000 distinct CDR3 sequences, about a sixth detected once. The clonotype was recovered from a human donor in good health (CMV status not recorded). Some clones in this sample may be carry-over from other donors' samples. The chain carries TRBV7-9 and TRBJ2-7; weak D call: TRBD2 (5 bases). Sequencing input: CD8+ T cells from PBMCs. The CDR3, as DNA: TGTGCCAGCGTCGGACTGAACTACGAGCAGTACTTC. Protein product: CASVGLNYEQYF.